This entry lists 21 T cell receptor beta chains sequenced from one sample in a study of CD8 T cells in ankylosing spondylitis. Their antigens remain unidentified. General study findings and limits: Roughly 8 highly homologous variants made up a TCR beta motif that seemed to typify ankylosing spondylitis blood.

TCRdb re-called the 5' RACE reads through MiXCR, storing one row per CDR3 protein. This table holds 750,000 to 850,000 distinct CDR3 sequences, 12% found once. Source material: blood, either unsorted or a sorted T cell fraction (not recorded which). These receptors were taken from a male donor with ankylosing spondylitis.

This clonotype was seen a handful of times. The chain joins TRBV27 to TRBJ1-2; 8 bases are shared with TRBD1. Germline-derived CDR1 and CDR2 are MNHEY and SMNVEV (reference sequence). The V segment lost 7 bases and the J segment 4 bases; nucleotides outside the gene matches: 8. The CDR3 consists of 14 residues. This chain's CDR3 is CASKSQGAFYGYTF. Written as DNA, the CDR3 is TGTGCCAGCAAAAGTCAGGGGGCCTTCTATGGCTACACCTTC.

This clonotype was counted ten times or more. The V call is TRBV11-2, the J call TRBJ2-1, with D possibly matching TRBD2 (6 bases). The V and J ends lost 1 base and 7 bases respectively, with 17 bases between them. The CDR3 has 16 residues. Germline lookup yields CDR1 SGHAT and CDR2 FQNNGV. CDR3 nucleotide sequence: TGTGCCAGCAGCTTAGTTCGGGGGTTAGGATTGAATGAGCAGTTCTTC. It yields the protein CASSLVRGLGLNEQFF.

This clonotype has just a few counts. The chain uses TRBV7-9 and TRBJ2-1, with 12 nucleotides matching TRBD2. CDR3 size: 17 residues. Unmatched junction bases numbered 5, after V lost 3 bases and J lost 2 bases. Germline assignment: CDR1 SEHNR and CDR2 FQNEAQ (reference sequence). This CDR3 reads CASSFRTSGITYNEQFF. CDR3 sequence (DNA): TGTGCCAGCAGCTTTCGGACTAGCGGGATAACCTACAATGAGCAGTTCTTC.

This chain connects TRBV12-2 to TRBJ1-1; TRBD1 was called by the table and not checked on the DNA. TRBV12-2 is assigned pseudogene status. CDR3 length: 15 residues. CDR3 residues: CASRLVDRGNTEAFF. For the CDR3, the DNA is TGTGCAAGTCGCTTAGTAGACAGGGGGAACACTGAAGCTTTCTTT.

Only a few counts were recorded for this clonotype. This chain connects TRBV5-6 to TRBJ2-2, with 7 bases matching TRBD2. V was pared by 4 bases and J by 3 bases, with 12 bases of the junction left unmatched. The germline V gene encodes CDR1 SGHDT and CDR2 YYEEEE. This CDR3 spans 17 amino acids. The CDR3 is CASSPPYQRGYTGELFF. CDR3 nucleotide sequence: TGTGCCAGCAGCCCCCCATACCAGCGGGGCTACACCGGGGAGCTGTTTTTT. Based on the CDR3 plus reference TRBV5-6 and TRBJ2-2, the full variable domain is DAGVTQSPTHLIKTRGQQVTLRCSPKSGHDTVSWYQQALGQGPQFIFQYYEEEERQRGNFPDRFSGHQFPNYSSELNVNALLLGDSALYLCASSPPYQRGYTGELFFGEGSRLTVL.

Regarding this clonotype: At one boundary the junction diverges from the germline segment, which might be a read error. The chain links TRBV7-7 to TRBJ2-5; TRBD1 or TRBD2 may be the D gene (5 bases each). The germline CDR1 and CDR2 sequences are SSHAT and FNYEAQ (reference sequence). The CDR3 runs to 13 residues. CDR3 nucleotides: TGTGCTAGCAGCTTAGGGACGGGGCAGACCCAGTACTTC. Translation: CASSLGTGQTQYF.

This chain connects TRBV10-2 to TRBJ1-1; D is uncertain. Trimming took 1 base from V and 0 from J, leaving 6 bases between them. CDR1 is WSHSY, CDR2 SAAADI, per germline. The CDR3 totals 14 residues. As DNA, the CDR3 is TGCGCCAGCAGTGAGTGGCAGATGAACACTGAAGCTTTCTTT. It specifies CASSEWQMNTEAFF.

The chain carries TRBV5-1 and TRBJ2-1; 9 nucleotides agree with TRBD2. CDR1 SGHRS and CDR2 YFSETQ come from the germline V gene. V lost 1 base and J lost 0; bases outside the gene matches: 11. CDR3 length: 19 amino acids. For the CDR3, the DNA is TGCGCCAGCAGCTTGTTAGGCATTAGCGGGAGTTTCTCCTACAATGAGCAGTTCTTC. The encoded protein is CASSLLGISGSFSYNEQFF.

There are a few counts of this clonotype. The chain joins TRBV18 to TRBJ2-1, with D possibly TRBD1 on 8 matching bases. CDR1 is KGHSH and CDR2 is LQKENI in the germline V gene. The CDR3 length is 14 residues. V lost 4 bases to trimming and J lost 7 bases, with 14 bases between them. CDR3 coding DNA: TGTGCCAGCTCACTAGGACAGGGAGGGAATGAGCAGTTCTTC. This codes for CASSLGQGGNEQFF.

This clonotype showed up just a few times. The rearrangement joins TRBV4-3 to TRBJ2-1, with 12 nucleotides matching TRBD2. Germline loops: CDR1 LGHNA, CDR2 YSLEER. The CDR3 sequence is 16 residues long. With V trimmed by 0 bases and J by 7 bases, 4 bases remained unmatched. CDR3 region: CASSQDLTSGRNEQFF. CDR3 DNA sequence: TGCGCCAGCAGCCAAGATCTTACTAGCGGGAGGAATGAGCAGTTCTTC.

The rearrangement joins TRBV27 to TRBJ2-3, with 7 bases fitting TRBD2. Germline V CDR1 and CDR2: MNHEY, SMNVEV (reference sequence). The CDR3 is 14 residues long. Losses at the gene ends were 7 bases for V and 3 bases for J; bases not matched to a gene: 7. The DNA for the CDR3 is TGTGCCAGCACCCGTTTCGGGAGGACAGATACGCAGTATTTT. The encoded protein is CASTRFGRTDTQYF.

This clonotype was recorded many times. The chain uses TRBV10-3 and TRBJ2-5; TRBD2 aligns across 7 bases. Germline assignment: CDR1 ENHRY and CDR2 SYGVKD. Unmatched junction bases numbered 6, after V lost 9 bases and J lost 5 bases. This CDR3 contains 12 residues. The CDR3 is CAIAPGGETQYF. The CDR3 DNA is TGTGCCATTGCCCCCGGGGGGGAGACCCAGTACTTC.

CDR3 loop: CATSRPGPTYEQYF. The DNA for the CDR3 is TGTGCCACCAGCAGACCGGGACCCACCTACGAGCAGTACTTC. This chain connects TRBV15 to TRBJ2-7; D may be TRBD1 or TRBD2 (5 bases each). The CDR3 length is 14 residues. Per germline, CDR1 LNHNV and CDR2 YYDKDF (reference sequence). V lost 2 bases to trimming and J lost 2 bases, with 10 bases between them.

CDR3 sequence: CASSSQGSYNEQFF. The DNA for the CDR3 is TGTGCCAGCAGCTCTCAGGGTTCCTACAATGAGCAGTTCTTC. The chain couples TRBV7-2 to TRBJ2-1; tentatively, D is TRBD1 (5 bases). Germline CDR1 and CDR2: SGHTA and FQGNSA. Trimming took off 4 bases at V and 1 base at J, with 8 bases between the two ends. This CDR3 contains 14 residues.

There are many counts of this clonotype. The chain carries TRBV12-3 or TRBV12-4 and TRBJ2-1, with D possibly TRBD1 on 6 matching bases. CDR3 length: 15 amino acids. The V end was cut by 3 bases, the J end by 9 bases, with 18 bases between. The CDR3, as DNA: TGTGCCAGCAGTTTCCGATTCAGGAGAGGGGGTGAGCAGTTCTTC. Translation gives CASSFRFRRGGEQFF.

The chain has TRBV5-6 and TRBJ1-1, with D tentatively TRBD1 (5 bases). Between the trimmed V and J ends, which lost 0 bases and 7 bases, there was a span of 10 bases. This CDR3 has 13 amino acids. Germline CDR1 is SGHDT and CDR2 is YYEEEE. CDR3 sequence (DNA): TGTGCCAGCAGCTTGGTTTTTGACAGTGAAGCTTTCTTT. Its protein product is CASSLVFDSEAFF.

This clonotype was detected only a few times. The chain joins TRBV6-2 or TRBV6-3 to TRBJ2-7; possibly TRBD1 or TRBD2 for D (5 bases each). CDR3 size: 13 residues. Germline values: CDR1 MNHEY, CDR2 SVGEGT. Deletions cut 6 bases from V and 5 bases from J, with 14 bases between. CDR3 coding DNA: TGTGCCAGCAGCAAGATCCGAGGGGACGAGCAGTACTTC. Amino acids: CASSKIRGDEQYF.

This clonotype was seen a handful of times. This chain links TRBV20-1 with TRBJ2-1; 9 bases agree with TRBD2. J gave up 3 bases and V 7 bases, and 4 bases lay outside the gene matches. Germline CDR1 is DFQATT and CDR2 is SNEGSKA (reference sequence). There are 13 residues in the CDR3. CDR3 bases: TGCAGTGGGCATAGCGGGGGCTACAATGAGCAGTTCTTC. Its protein product is CSGHSGGYNEQFF.

The chain combines TRBV20-1 with TRBJ1-2; D possibly corresponds to TRBD1 (6 bases). Per the germline V gene, CDR1 is DFQATT and CDR2 is SNEGSKA (reference sequence). This CDR3 is 14 amino acids long. V lost 0 bases and J lost 2, with 10 bases in between. CDR3 residues: CSAREQGRNYGYTF. The CDR3 coding sequence is TGCAGTGCTAGAGAACAGGGCAGAAACTATGGCTACACCTTC.

This chain uses TRBV6-1 with TRBJ1-1, with a possible D match to TRBD1 (6 bases). The germline V gene has CDR1 MNHNS and CDR2 SASEGT. This CDR3 spans 15 amino acids. Deletions cut 5 bases from V and 7 bases from J, with 20 bases between. CDR3 in DNA: TGTGCCAGCAGTCTCGCTCCGGGACAACGGGGTGAAGCTTTCTTT. It codes for CASSLAPGQRGEAFF.

This chain joins TRBV27 and TRBJ2-4, with D perhaps matching TRBD1 (5 bases). The length of the CDR3 is 13 residues. The germline gives CDR1 MNHEY, CDR2 SMNVEV (reference sequence). Trimming removed 6 bases at V and 8 bases at J, with 14 bases between. The CDR3 nucleotides read TGTGCCAGCAGCAAAGGACACCCGGACATTCAGTACTTC. Encoded protein: CASSKGHPDIQYF.